A selection of T cell receptor beta chains follows, all from one sample in a study of cytomegalovirus exposure and HLA in healthy donors. Only in-frame clones appear in the TCRdb table, and some are missing; sequencing was by immunoSEQ multiplex PCR. The data show 200,000 to 300,000 clones, approximately 84% seen once. Sequences were obtained from PBMCs. The receptors derive from a girl aged 2-10 years in good health and CMV-seronegative. Each CDR3 is given with its conserved first and last residue. D genes are given only for firm matches. Not all rows give a size; the values are once, few, many and, for expanded clones, a class.

d_gene,v_gene,j_gene,abundance,CDR3aa,CDR3nt
-,TRBV7-3,TRBJ2-2,-,CASSPTEVGELFF,TGTGCCAGCAGCCCAACTGAGGTCGGGGAGCTGTTTTTT
-,TRBV11-2,TRBJ1-1,-,CASLLGMNTEAFF,TGTGCCAGCCTCCTCGGGATGAACACTGAAGCTTTCTTT
TRBD2,TRBV5-1,TRBJ2-1,-,CASSDPSGGSGNEQFF,TGCGCCAGCAGCGACCCTAGCGGGGGGTCGGGGAATGAGCAGTTCTTC
-,TRBV6-5,TRBJ1-5,-,CASSYDRNQPQHF,TGTGCCAGCAGTTACGACAGAAATCAGCCCCAGCATTTT
-,TRBV2,TRBJ1-2,few,CASSETWTAYGYTF,TGTGCCAGCAGTGAAACGTGGACAGCCTATGGCTACACCTTC
-,TRBV30,TRBJ2-2,-,CAWRVGANTGELFF,TGTGCCTGGAGAGTGGGCGCGAACACCGGGGAGCTGTTTTTT
TRBD2,TRBV5-1,TRBJ2-5,-,CASSLMSGGQETQYF,TGCGCCAGCAGCCTTATGTCGGGGGGACAAGAGACCCAGTACTTC
-,TRBV5-4,TRBJ2-5,-,CASSSEGILETQYF,TGTGCCAGCAGCTCGGAGGGTATACTGGAGACCCAGTACTTC
TRBD2,TRBV7-2,TRBJ2-7,-,CASSLDRVAGATYEQYF,TGTGCCAGCAGCTTAGATCGGGTAGCGGGGGCAACCTACGAGCAGTACTTC
-,TRBV5-8,TRBJ1-6,-,CASSFLRGNNSPLHF,TGTGCCAGCAGCTTCCTCAGGGGTAATAATTCACCCCTCCACTTT
-,TRBV9,TRBJ2-7,-,CASSAGRLSYEQYF,TGTGCCAGCAGCGCGGGAAGACTCTCCTACGAGCAGTACTTC
-,TRBV7-9,TRBJ1-4,-,CSSSSYRLRANEKLFF,TGTTCCAGCAGCTCTTACCGGTTGAGGGCTAATGAAAAACTGTTTTTT
-,TRBV27,TRBJ2-3,-,CASRRGPFLDTQYF,TGTGCCAGCAGGCGGGGACCGTTTTTAGATACGCAGTATTTT
TRBD1,TRBV5-4,TRBJ2-6,-,CASSFWDRVEFGANVLTF,TGTGCCAGCAGCTTTTGGGACAGGGTTGAGTTTGGGGCCAACGTCCTGACTTTC
-,TRBV4-2,TRBJ1-2,-,CASSPNQIQTLRSPEDIYGYTF,TGTGCCAGCAGCCCGAACCAAATCCAGACTCTTCGATCGCCAGAGGATATATATGGCTACACCTTC
-,TRBV5-6,TRBJ2-7,-,CASSPLGGADSSYEQYF,TGTGCCAGCAGCCCCCTAGGGGGGGCCGACAGCTCCTACGAGCAGTACTTC
-,TRBV7-2,TRBJ2-5,few,CASSLVWRQETQYF,TGTGCCAGCAGCTTAGTGTGGCGGCAAGAGACCCAGTACTTC
-,TRBV19,TRBJ1-1,-,CASSFPGTEAFF,TGTGCCAGTAGTTTTCCCGGGACAGAAGCTTTCTTT
-,TRBV27,TRBJ1-1,-,CASSLRAGLNTEAFF,TGTGCCAGCAGTTTGCGCGCAGGGTTGAACACTGAAGCTTTCTTT
TRBD1,TRBV4-1,TRBJ1-2,-,CASSQGTGGGGYTF,TGCGCCAGCAGCCAAGGGACAGGGGGCGGTGGCTACACCTTC
TRBD1,TRBV10-2,TRBJ2-7,-,CASSEGNWDRERYEQYF,TGCGCCAGCAGTGAGGGGAATTGGGACAGGGAGAGGTACGAGCAGTACTTC
TRBD2,TRBV2,TRBJ2-7,-,CASRAGTSGRASRYEQYF,TGTGCCAGCAGGGCAGGGACTAGCGGGAGGGCCTCGCGGTACGAGCAGTACTTC
-,TRBV5-1,TRBJ2-5,-,CASSRRGEMEQETQYF,TGCGCCAGCAGTAGGAGGGGTGAAATGGAGCAAGAGACCCAGTACTTC
TRBD2,TRBV6-1,TRBJ2-1,once,CASTSGRAQFF,TGTGCCAGTACTAGCGGGAGGGCCCAGTTCTTC
-,TRBV27,TRBJ2-3,-,CASSRRGGKIGDTQYF,TGTGCCAGCAGCAGAAGGGGGGGTAAGATCGGAGATACGCAGTATTTT
-,TRBV7-9,TRBJ2-3,-,CASSLEEDTQYF,TGTGCCAGCAGCTTAGAAGAGGATACGCAGTATTTT
-,TRBV27,TRBJ1-6,-,CASSPATGFNSPLHF,TGTGCCAGCAGTCCCGCTACAGGGTTTAATTCACCCCTCCACTTT
TRBD1,TRBV11-2,TRBJ1-5,-,CASSLVGTGDQPQHF,TGTGCCAGCAGCTTAGTCGGGACAGGGGATCAGCCCCAGCATTTT
TRBD1,TRBV4-1,TRBJ2-7,few,CASSQERSQGLTYEQYF,TGCGCCAGCAGCCAAGAAAGATCACAGGGGCTTACCTACGAGCAGTACTTC
TRBD2,TRBV5-1,TRBJ2-7,-,CASSLGGGDSYEQYF,TGCGCCAGCAGCTTGGGCGGGGGAGACTCCTACGAGCAGTACTTC
TRBD2,TRBV6-6,TRBJ2-3,-,CASSGTSGRAPDTQYF,TGTGCCAGCAGTGGGACTAGCGGGAGGGCCCCAGATACGCAGTATTTT
-,TRBV2,TRBJ1-2,-,CASRYRVSYTF,TGTGCCAGCAGGTACAGGGTTAGCTACACCTTC
-,TRBV25-1,TRBJ1-2,-,CASSGRGGYTF,TGTGCCAGCAGTGGACGTGGGGGGTACACCTTC
TRBD1,TRBV19,TRBJ1-2,-,CASKGTGVILDGYTF,TGTGCCAGTAAGGGGACAGGAGTGATCTTGGATGGCTACACCTTC
-,TRBV9,TRBJ2-6,-,CASSVDERRGANVLTF,TGTGCCAGCAGCGTAGATGAGCGGCGCGGGGCCAACGTCCTGACTTTC
TRBD1,TRBV15,TRBJ1-4,-,CATSRDPGTGGREKLFF,TGTGCCACCAGCAGAGATCCGGGGACAGGGGGCCGTGAAAAACTGTTTTTT
-,TRBV7-9,TRBJ1-4,-,CASSLEWGLAEKLFF,TGTGCCAGCAGCTTAGAGTGGGGCCTTGCTGAAAAACTGTTTTTT
-,TRBV5-1,TRBJ2-5,-,CASFPGQYQETQYF,TGCGCCAGCTTTCCCGGACAGTACCAAGAGACCCAGTACTTC
TRBD2,TRBV9,TRBJ2-3,once,CASSVGPSGGAYTQYF,TGTGCCAGCAGCGTAGGGCCTAGCGGGGGGGCTTATACGCAGTATTTT
TRBD1,TRBV7-9,TRBJ1-2,-,CASSQRRQGRGGYTF,TGTGCCAGCAGCCAAAGACGACAGGGGCGAGGTGGCTACACCTTC
-,TRBV4-1,TRBJ1-1,-,CASSPPGGQNTEAFF,TGCGCCAGCAGCCCGCCGGGGGGACAGAACACTGAAGCTTTCTTT
-,TRBV20-1,TRBJ1-2,-,CTQQGNYGYTF,TGCACTCAACAGGGTAACTATGGCTACACCTTC
TRBD1,TRBV27,TRBJ2-5,-,CASSGQRGRETQYF,TGTGCCAGCAGTGGTCAAAGGGGGCGAGAGACCCAGTACTTC
-,TRBV7-6,TRBJ2-3,-,CASSLNTPGSTDTQYF,TGTGCCAGCAGCCTTAACACACCGGGGAGCACAGATACGCAGTATTTT
TRBD2,TRBV4-2,TRBJ2-1,-,CASSQDRVLSGGALQQFF,TGTGCCAGCAGCCAAGATCGAGTGCTTAGCGGGGGGGCCCTTCAGCAGTTCTTC
TRBD1,TRBV30,TRBJ2-7,-,CAWNLGTGFYEQYF,TGTGCCTGGAATCTAGGGACAGGGTTCTACGAGCAGTACTTC
-,TRBV7-9,TRBJ2-3,-,CASSLGRIEGDTQYF,TGTGCCAGCAGCTTAGGTCGGATTGAGGGAGATACGCAGTATTTT
TRBD1,TRBV29-1,TRBJ1-3,-,CSVRPGGPGNTIYF,TGCAGCGTTCGTCCAGGGGGACCTGGAAACACCATATATTTT
TRBD2,TRBV4-1,TRBJ2-7,-,CASSQDGGVAFYEQYF,TGCGCCAGCAGCCAAGACGGGGGGGTAGCTTTCTACGAGCAGTACTTC
TRBD2,TRBV9,TRBJ2-1,once,CASSEGTSGGAAYNEQFF,TGTGCCAGCAGCGAAGGGACTAGCGGGGGGGCTGCCTACAATGAGCAGTTCTTC
-,TRBV7-3,TRBJ2-1,-,CASSLVGAGYNEQFF,TGTGCCAGCAGCTTAGTGGGGGCCGGTTACAATGAGCAGTTCTTC
-,TRBV7-9,TRBJ2-6,-,CASSLQGRSSGANVLTF,TGTGCCAGCAGCCTCCAGGGCCGCAGCTCTGGGGCCAACGTCCTGACTTTC
-,TRBV10-2,TRBJ2-1,-,CASSGSSSSYNEQFF,TGCGCCAGCAGTGGGTCTAGCAGCTCCTACAATGAGCAGTTCTTC